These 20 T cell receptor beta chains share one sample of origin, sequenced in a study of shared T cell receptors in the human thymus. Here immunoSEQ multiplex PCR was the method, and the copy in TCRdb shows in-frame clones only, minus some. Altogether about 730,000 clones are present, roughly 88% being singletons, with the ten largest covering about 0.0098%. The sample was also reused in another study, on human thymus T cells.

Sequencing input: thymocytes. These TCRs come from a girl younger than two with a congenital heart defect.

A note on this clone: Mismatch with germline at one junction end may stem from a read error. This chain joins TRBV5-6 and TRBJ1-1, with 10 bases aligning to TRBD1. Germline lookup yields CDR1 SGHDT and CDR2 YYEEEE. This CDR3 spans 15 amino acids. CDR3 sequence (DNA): TGTGCCAGCAGCTTGCGGGACAGGGGACGGACTGAAGTTTTCTTT. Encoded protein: CASSLRDRGRTEVFF.

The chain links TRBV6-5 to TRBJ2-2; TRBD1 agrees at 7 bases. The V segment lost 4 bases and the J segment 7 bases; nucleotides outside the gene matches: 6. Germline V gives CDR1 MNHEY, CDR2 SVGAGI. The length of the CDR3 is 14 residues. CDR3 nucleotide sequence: TGTGCCAGCAGTTCCCTTCCAGGGGGCGGGGAGCTGTTTTTT. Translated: CASSSLPGGGELFF.

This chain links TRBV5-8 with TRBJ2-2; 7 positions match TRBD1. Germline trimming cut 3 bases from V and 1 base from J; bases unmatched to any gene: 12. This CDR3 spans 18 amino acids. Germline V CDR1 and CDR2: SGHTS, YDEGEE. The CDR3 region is CASSSGPYRGENTGELFF. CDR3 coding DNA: TGTGCCAGCAGCTCCGGGCCCTACAGGGGAGAGAACACCGGGGAGCTGTTTTTT.

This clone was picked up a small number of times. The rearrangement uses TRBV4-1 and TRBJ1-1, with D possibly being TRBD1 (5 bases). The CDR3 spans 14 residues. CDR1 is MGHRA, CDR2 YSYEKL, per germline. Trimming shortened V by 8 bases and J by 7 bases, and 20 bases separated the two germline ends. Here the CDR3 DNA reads TGCGCCAGCTCCTCTGGGGCGCGTCGAGATGAAGCTTTCTTT. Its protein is CASSSGARRDEAFF.

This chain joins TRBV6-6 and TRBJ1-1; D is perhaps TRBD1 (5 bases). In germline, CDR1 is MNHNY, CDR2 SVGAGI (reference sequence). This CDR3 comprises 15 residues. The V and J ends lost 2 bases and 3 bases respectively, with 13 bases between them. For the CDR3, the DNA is TGTGCCAGCAGTTACCCCCAGGGAAGGTACACTGAAGCTTTCTTT. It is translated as CASSYPQGRYTEAFF.

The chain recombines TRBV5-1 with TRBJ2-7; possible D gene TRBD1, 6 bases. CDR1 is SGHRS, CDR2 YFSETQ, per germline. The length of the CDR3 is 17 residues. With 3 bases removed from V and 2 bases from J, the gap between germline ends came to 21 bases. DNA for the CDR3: TGCGCCAGCAGCTCCCCCACACAGGGATCGTTTACCTACGAGCAGTACTTC. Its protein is CASSSPTQGSFTYEQYF. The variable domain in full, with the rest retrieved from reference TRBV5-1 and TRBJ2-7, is KAGVTQTPRYLIKTRGQQVTLSCSPISGHRSVSWYQQTPGQGLQFLFEYFSETQRNKGNFPGRFSGRQFSNSRSEMNVSTLELGDSALYLCASSSPTQGSFTYEQYFGPGTRLTVT.

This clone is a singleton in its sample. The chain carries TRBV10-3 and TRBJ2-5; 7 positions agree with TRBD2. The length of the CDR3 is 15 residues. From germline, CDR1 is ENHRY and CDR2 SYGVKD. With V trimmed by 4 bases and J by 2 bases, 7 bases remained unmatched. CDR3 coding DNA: TGTGCCATCAGTGGGGGGGGACTCCCTCAAGAGACCCAGTACTTC. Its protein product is CAISGGGLPQETQYF.

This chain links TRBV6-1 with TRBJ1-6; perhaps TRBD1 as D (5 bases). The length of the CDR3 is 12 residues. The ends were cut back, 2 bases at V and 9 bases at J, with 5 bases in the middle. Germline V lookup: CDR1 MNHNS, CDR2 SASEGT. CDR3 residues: CASSERGSPLHF. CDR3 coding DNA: TGTGCCAGCAGTGAAAGGGGTTCACCCCTCCACTTT.

In nucleotides, the CDR3 is TGTGCCAGTAGTATAGGCTCAGCCAGGCACAGGGGTGGCGATGAGCAGTTCTTC. Residues: CASSIGSARHRGGDEQFF. V and J are TRBV19 and TRBJ2-1; 7 bases align to TRBD1. Germline CDR1 reads LNHDA; CDR2 reads SQIVND (reference sequence). The CDR3 has 18 residues. V shed 1 base and J 8 bases; nucleotides not matched to a gene: 17.

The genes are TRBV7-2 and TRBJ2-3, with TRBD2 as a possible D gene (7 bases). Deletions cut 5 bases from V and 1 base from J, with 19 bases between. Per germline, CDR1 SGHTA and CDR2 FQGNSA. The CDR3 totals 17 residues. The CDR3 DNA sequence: TGTGCCAGCAGCCTCAAAAGTGGCGGGGGCCGCACAGATACGCAGTATTTT. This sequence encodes CASSLKSGGGRTDTQYF. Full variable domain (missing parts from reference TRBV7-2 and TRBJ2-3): GAGVSQSPSNKVTEKGKDVELRCDPISGHTALYWYRQSLGQGLEFLIYFQGNSAPDKSGLPSDRFSAERTGGSVSTLTIQRTQQEDSAVYLCASSLKSGGGRTDTQYFGPGTRLTVL.

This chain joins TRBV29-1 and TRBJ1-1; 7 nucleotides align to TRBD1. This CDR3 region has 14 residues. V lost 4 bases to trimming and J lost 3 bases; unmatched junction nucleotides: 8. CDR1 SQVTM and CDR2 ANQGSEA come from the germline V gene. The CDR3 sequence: CSVGTGDLDTEAFF. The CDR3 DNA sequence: TGCAGCGTTGGTACAGGGGATTTGGACACTGAAGCTTTCTTT.

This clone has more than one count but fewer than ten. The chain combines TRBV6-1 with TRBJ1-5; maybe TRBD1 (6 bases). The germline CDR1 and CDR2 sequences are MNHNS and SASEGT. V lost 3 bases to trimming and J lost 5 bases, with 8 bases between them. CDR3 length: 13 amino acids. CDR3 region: CASSERGYQPQHF. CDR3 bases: TGTGCCAGCAGTGAGAGGGGGTATCAGCCCCAGCATTTT.

CDR3 coding DNA: TGTGCCATCAGTGAGTCTGGCCGACATAGCAATCAGCCCCAGCATTTT. This encodes CAISESGRHSNQPQHF. The chain carries TRBV10-3 and TRBJ1-5; D ambiguous. V was clipped by 0 bases and J by 0 bases, with 9 bases between them. CDR3 length: 16 amino acids. In germline, CDR1 is ENHRY, CDR2 SYGVKD.

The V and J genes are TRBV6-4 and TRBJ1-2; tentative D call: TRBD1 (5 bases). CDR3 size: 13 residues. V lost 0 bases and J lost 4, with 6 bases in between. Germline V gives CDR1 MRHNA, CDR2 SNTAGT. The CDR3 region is CASSDSGGYGYTF. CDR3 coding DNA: TGTGCCAGCAGTGACTCCGGGGGCTATGGCTACACCTTC.

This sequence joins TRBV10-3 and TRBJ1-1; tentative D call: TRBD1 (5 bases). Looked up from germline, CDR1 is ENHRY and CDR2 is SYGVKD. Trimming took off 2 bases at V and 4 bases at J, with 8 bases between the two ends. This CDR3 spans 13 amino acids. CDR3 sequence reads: CAISESGGTEAFF. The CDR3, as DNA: TGTGCCATCAGTGAGAGCGGGGGCACTGAAGCTTTCTTT.

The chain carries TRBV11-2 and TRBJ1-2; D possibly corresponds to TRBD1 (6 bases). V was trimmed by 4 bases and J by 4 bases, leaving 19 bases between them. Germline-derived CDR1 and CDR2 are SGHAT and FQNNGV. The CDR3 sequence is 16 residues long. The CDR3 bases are TGTGCCAGCAGCTCACCCTCGGGACATCAACCCTATGGCTACACCTTC. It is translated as CASSSPSGHQPYGYTF.

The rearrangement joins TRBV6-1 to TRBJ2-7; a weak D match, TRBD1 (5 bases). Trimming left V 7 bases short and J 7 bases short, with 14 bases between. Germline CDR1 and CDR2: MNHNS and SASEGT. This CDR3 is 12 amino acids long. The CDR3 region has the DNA TGTGCCAGCATTAGGGGTCGTGGGGAGCAGTACTTC. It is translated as CASIRGRGEQYF.

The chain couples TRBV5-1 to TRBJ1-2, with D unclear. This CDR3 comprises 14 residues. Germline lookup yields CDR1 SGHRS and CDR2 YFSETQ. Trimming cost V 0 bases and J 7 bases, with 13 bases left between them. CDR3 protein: CASSLVRLAGGYTF. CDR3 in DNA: TGCGCCAGCAGCTTGGTGCGGTTGGCGGGTGGCTACACCTTC.

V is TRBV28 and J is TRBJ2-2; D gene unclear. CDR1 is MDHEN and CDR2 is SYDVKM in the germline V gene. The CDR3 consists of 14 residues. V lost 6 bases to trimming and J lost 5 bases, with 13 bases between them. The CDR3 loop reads CASRPPTETGELFF. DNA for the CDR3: TGTGCCAGCAGACCTCCCACAGAGACCGGGGAGCTGTTTTTT.

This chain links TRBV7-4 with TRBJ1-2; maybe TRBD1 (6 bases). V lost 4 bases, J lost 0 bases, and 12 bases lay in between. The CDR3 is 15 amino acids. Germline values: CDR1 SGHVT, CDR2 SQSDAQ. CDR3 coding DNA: TGTGCCAGCAGCTCTGGACAGACCTCTAACTATGGCTACACCTTC. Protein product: CASSSGQTSNYGYTF.